The 20 T cell receptor beta chains below all came from one sample that was sequenced in a study of shared clonotypes between healthy human individuals. The protocol was immunoSEQ multiplex PCR, while the TCRdb copy is restricted to in-frame clones and leaves out a portion. The sample consists of roughly 2 million clones, about 95% of them appearing once. Terminally differentiated effector memory CD45RA+ cells were excluded from the naive CD8 cells, which were CD45RO-negative and positively selected for CCR7. The material sequenced was naive CD8+ T cells sorted from blood. The receptors stem from a man aged 18 to 29 in good health.

The genes are TRBV5-6 and TRBJ1-2; 7 bases are shared with TRBD1. The CDR3 is 14 amino acids. The ends lost 4 bases at V and 2 bases at J; junction bases unmatched: 5. From germline, CDR1 is SGHDT and CDR2 YYEEEE. This CDR3 reads CASSPTTGNYGYTF. CDR3 DNA: TGTGCCAGCAGCCCAACGACAGGGAACTATGGCTACACCTTC.

The chain recombines TRBV6-1 with TRBJ1-3, with TRBD1 identical over 8 bases. Germline V CDR1 and CDR2: MNHNS, SASEGT. V dropped 2 bases and J dropped 0; count of bases not matched to a gene: 15. The CDR3 spans 20 residues. Here the CDR3 reads CASSEPPRLDRASSGNTIYF. DNA of the CDR3: TGTGCCAGCAGTGAACCCCCTCGTTTGGACAGGGCCAGCTCTGGAAACACCATATATTTT.

The rearrangement uses TRBV11-2 and TRBJ1-4, with TRBD1 as a possible D gene (6 bases). V lost 8 bases and J lost 5, with 24 bases in between. This CDR3 comprises 17 residues. Germline CDR1 reads SGHAT; CDR2 reads FQNNGV. The CDR3 DNA reads TGTGCCAGCTCCCCCGGGGGGGCTCTTTATTCAAATGAAAAACTGTTTTTT. This sequence encodes CASSPGGALYSNEKLFF.

The rearrangement uses TRBV29-1 and TRBJ1-2; 7 bases align to TRBD1. This CDR3 region has 17 residues. J lost 3 bases, V lost 5 bases, and 18 bases had no gene match. CDR1 SQVTM and CDR2 ANQGSEA come from the germline V gene. CDR3 protein: CSVYGEVRGFVDYGYTF. The CDR3 coding sequence is TGCAGCGTTTACGGCGAAGTCAGGGGGTTTGTAGACTATGGCTACACCTTC.

As DNA, the CDR3 is TGTGCCAGCTCACCAACGAGGGGAGGGAACGCCTACGAGCAGTACTTC. Its translation: CASSPTRGGNAYEQYF. This chain uses TRBV18 with TRBJ2-7; 7 nucleotides match TRBD2. Germline V CDR1 and CDR2: KGHSH, LQKENI. V lost 2 bases, J lost 2 bases, and 9 bases stayed unmatched. CDR3 length: 16 amino acids.

The rearrangement uses TRBV4-1 and TRBJ2-2; 10 positions match TRBD2. Trimming removed 1 base from V and 2 bases from J; junction bases left unmatched: 7. In germline, CDR1 is MGHRA, CDR2 YSYEKL. The CDR3 has 18 amino acids. CDR3: CASSQAPGLAPNTGELFF. CDR3 bases: TGCGCCAGCAGCCAAGCTCCGGGACTAGCGCCTAACACCGGGGAGCTGTTTTTT.

The J gene is TRBJ2-1, the V gene TRBV9, with 9 positions matching TRBD2. V trimming: 0 bases; J trimming: 10 bases; junction bases outside the gene matches: 8. Germline CDR1 SGDLS, CDR2 YYNGEE. There are 15 residues in the CDR3. CDR3 loop: CASSVDQAGGGEQFF. Written as DNA, the CDR3 is TGTGCCAGCAGCGTAGATCAAGCGGGAGGTGGCGAGCAGTTCTTC.

The rearrangement links TRBV5-1 to TRBJ2-7; a weak D match, TRBD2 (5 bases). The CDR3 has 14 amino acids. CDR1 SGHRS and CDR2 YFSETQ come from the germline V gene. Trimming shortened V by 8 bases and J by 1 base, and 16 bases separated the two germline ends. This chain's CDR3 is CARATSPPSYEQYF. The CDR3, as DNA: TGCGCCAGGGCCACTAGTCCTCCGTCCTACGAGCAGTACTTC.

The chain combines TRBV7-2 with TRBJ2-5; 13 bases agree with TRBD2. This CDR3 has 16 amino acids. The germline V gene has CDR1 SGHTA and CDR2 FQGNSA. The trim removed 1 base at V and 4 bases at J, leaving 3 bases unmatched. The CDR3 here is CASSLVGLAGIETQYF. In nucleotides, the CDR3 is TGTGCCAGCAGCTTAGTGGGACTAGCGGGGATAGAGACCCAGTACTTC.

The chain links TRBV7-6 to TRBJ1-4; perhaps TRBD1 as D (5 bases). Trimming left V 1 base short and J 4 bases short, with 7 bases between. This CDR3 is 14 amino acids long. Germline V gene lookup returns CDR1 SGHVS and CDR2 FNYEAQ. CDR3 protein: CASSLGQGNEKLFF. The CDR3 region has the DNA TGTGCCAGCAGCTTAGGGCAGGGTAATGAAAAACTGTTTTTT.

The chain is built from TRBV4-1 and TRBJ2-1, with 9 positions matching TRBD1. CDR1 is MGHRA, CDR2 YSYEKL, per germline. This CDR3 is 14 amino acids long. V shed 6 bases, J shed 6 bases, and the junction held 6 bases outside the gene matches. As DNA, the CDR3 is TGCGCCAGCAGACCCGGGACAGGGATCAATGAGCAGTTCTTC. Translation: CASRPGTGINEQFF.

Written as DNA, the CDR3 is TGTGCCAGTAGTATGAATCCGACAGGTGCCTACAATGAGCAGTTCTTC. Its protein product is CASSMNPTGAYNEQFF. J is TRBJ2-1 and V is TRBV19, with TRBD1 as a possible D gene (6 bases). The CDR3 loop spans 16 amino acids. Deletions cut 3 bases from V and 2 bases from J, with 14 bases between. CDR1 and CDR2 from the germline V gene are LNHDA and SQIVND (reference sequence).

The CDR3, as DNA: TGTGCCAGCAGCACGGACAGGGATGTACGAACTGAAGCTTTCTTT. It codes for CASSTDRDVRTEAFF. The V and J genes are TRBV5-4 and TRBJ1-1, with 8 bases matching TRBD1. Trimming removed 4 bases from V and 5 bases from J; junction bases left unmatched: 10. In germline, CDR1 is SGHNT, CDR2 YYREEE (reference sequence). The CDR3 has 15 amino acids.

This clone was counted a few times. The rearrangement uses TRBV28 and TRBJ1-6; D is possibly TRBD1 (6 bases). The CDR3 is made up of 13 amino acids. Trimming removed 6 bases from V and 10 bases from J, with 13 bases in between. CDR1 is MDHEN and CDR2 is SYDVKM in the germline V gene. The CDR3: CASRTDSGSPLHF. DNA of the CDR3: TGTGCCAGCAGAACGGACAGCGGGTCACCCCTCCACTTT.

The V call is TRBV28, the J call TRBJ1-4; perhaps TRBD1 as D (5 bases). The germline CDR1 and CDR2 sequences are MDHEN and SYDVKM. V lost 8 bases and J 0 bases, leaving 10 bases between the germline ends. The length of the CDR3 is 14 residues. CDR3 DNA sequence: TGTGCCAGCGTCGGGGGGTCAACTAATGAAAAACTGTTTTTT. It codes for CASVGGSTNEKLFF.

The CDR3 spells CASSVETTLGTQYF. The DNA of the CDR3 is TGTGCCAGCAGCGTAGAGACCACCTTAGGGACCCAGTACTTC. The J gene is TRBJ2-5, the V gene TRBV9; no definite D call. The length of the CDR3 is 14 residues. Germline CDR1 reads SGDLS; CDR2 reads YYNGEE. Trimming removed 0 bases at V and 7 bases at J, with 13 bases between.

The chain joins TRBV10-1 to TRBJ2-5; TRBD1 aligns across 9 bases. The CDR3 totals 13 residues. Trimming removed 4 bases from V and 3 bases from J; junction bases left unmatched: 0. Looked up from germline, CDR1 is WNHNN and CDR2 is SYGVQD (reference sequence). CDR3 sequence (DNA): TGCGCCAGCAGTGGGACAGGGGAAGAGACCCAGTACTTC. It encodes CASSGTGEETQYF.

The chain combines TRBV9 with TRBJ1-5; D ambiguous. The length of the CDR3 is 14 residues. V lost 0 bases and J lost 5, with 9 bases in between. Germline V gene sequence: CDR1 SGDLS, CDR2 YYNGEE. The CDR3 coding sequence is TGTGCCAGCAGCGTAGACGAAAAGTATCAGCCCCAGCATTTT. Residues: CASSVDEKYQPQHF.

The chain uses TRBV27 and TRBJ2-2; D is perhaps TRBD1 (5 bases). The V end was cut by 3 bases, the J end by 3 bases, with 14 bases between. Germline lookup yields CDR1 MNHEY and CDR2 SMNVEV (reference sequence). CDR3 length equals 16 residues. Here the CDR3 DNA reads TGTGCCAGCAGTTTTACCCCCCAGGGCCACACCGGGGAGCTGTTTTTT. It is translated as CASSFTPQGHTGELFF.

J is TRBJ1-1 and V is TRBV10-2; possibly TRBD1 for D (6 bases). CDR3 length equals 15 residues. V was clipped by 5 bases and J by 5 bases, with 18 bases between them. Germline values: CDR1 WSHSY, CDR2 SAAADI. CDR3 amino acids: CASSSWGPLGTEAFF. The DNA for the CDR3 is TGCGCCAGCAGTTCTTGGGGGCCCCTGGGGACTGAAGCTTTCTTT.